The 6 T cell receptor beta chains reported below all come from one sample, sequenced in a study of cytomegalovirus exposure and HLA in healthy donors. The PCR made use of 60 Vbeta and 13 Jbeta primers. Libraries were prepared by immunoSEQ multiplex PCR; TCRdb keeps only in-frame clonotypes and omits some of them. The data contain roughly 160,000 clones, roughly 84% of them seen just once; the ten biggest clones take up 0.95% to 1.3%. The sequencing input was PBMCs. The receptors were gathered from a man younger than 45 in good health and CMV-seronegative.

This clone has a handful of counts. The chain couples TRBV6-1 to TRBJ1-6; 8 bases line up with TRBD1. Trimming cost V 4 bases and J 7 bases; bases outside gene matches: 15. CDR3 length equals 18 residues. Germline V gene lookup returns CDR1 MNHNS and CDR2 SASEGT. This chain's CDR3 is CASSGKTGVFQLNSPLHF. The CDR3, as DNA: TGTGCCAGCAGTGGAAAGACAGGGGTTTTTCAATTAAATTCACCCCTCCACTTT.

The chain employs TRBV7-9 and TRBJ1-5; D is possibly TRBD1 (5 bases). Trimming stripped 1 base from V and 0 bases from J, with 13 bases between. The CDR3 extends over 17 amino acids. Germline values: CDR1 SEHNR, CDR2 FQNEAQ (reference sequence). The CDR3 DNA sequence: TGTGCCAGCAGCTTAGTATGGGGGGAGTATAGCAATCAGCCCCAGCATTTT. Residues: CASSLVWGEYSNQPQHF.

This clone was detected once. The genes are TRBV6-5 and TRBJ1-2, with no clear D. This CDR3 region has 14 residues. Trimming took 2 bases from V and 0 from J, leaving 7 bases between them. From germline, CDR1 is MNHEY and CDR2 SVGAGI. As DNA, the CDR3 is TGTGCCAGCAGTTACGGGCCGGCTAACTATGGCTACACCTTC. Its protein is CASSYGPANYGYTF.

This sequence joins TRBV30 and TRBJ2-5; D is unresolved. V was clipped by 7 bases and J by 2 bases, with 17 bases between them. Germline CDR1 GTSNPN, CDR2 SVGIG (reference sequence). The CDR3 has 14 amino acids. DNA for the CDR3: TGTGCCTCCAACCCTCTACTCCCACAAGAGACCCAGTACTTC. It is translated as CASNPLLPQETQYF.

The chain uses TRBV6-1 and TRBJ2-7; 12 positions match TRBD1. Germline V gene sequence: CDR1 MNHNS, CDR2 SASEGT. The junction had 12 bases not matched to a gene; V was cut back by 4 bases and J by 2 bases. CDR3 length: 18 residues. CDR3 protein: CASSGPGTGGPSPYEQYF. The DNA of the CDR3 is TGTGCCAGCAGTGGCCCCGGGACAGGGGGCCCGTCGCCCTACGAGCAGTACTTC.

V usage is TRBV4-2 and J usage is TRBJ2-1; D is undetermined. Between the trimmed V and J ends, which lost 0 bases and 15 bases, there was a span of 15 bases. The CDR3 contains 13 residues. CDR1 is LGHNA and CDR2 is YNFKEQ in the germline V gene. CDR3 DNA: TGTGCCAGCAGCCAAGATCGCACTCCTACGAGGTTCTTC. This gives the protein CASSQDRTPTRFF.